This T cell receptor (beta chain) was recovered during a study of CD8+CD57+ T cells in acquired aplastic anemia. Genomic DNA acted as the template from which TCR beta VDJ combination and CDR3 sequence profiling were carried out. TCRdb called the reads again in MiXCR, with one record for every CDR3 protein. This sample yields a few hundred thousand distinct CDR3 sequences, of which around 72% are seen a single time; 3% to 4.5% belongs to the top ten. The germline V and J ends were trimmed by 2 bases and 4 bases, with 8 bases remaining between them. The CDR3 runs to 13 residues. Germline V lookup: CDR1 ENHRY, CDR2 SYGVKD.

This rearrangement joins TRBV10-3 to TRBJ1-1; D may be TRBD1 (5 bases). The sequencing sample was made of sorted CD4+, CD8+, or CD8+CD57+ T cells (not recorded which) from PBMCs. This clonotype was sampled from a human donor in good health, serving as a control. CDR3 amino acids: CAISEGGATEAFF. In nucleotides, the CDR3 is TGTGCCATCAGTGAGGGCGGGGCCACTGAAGCTTTCTTT.